This TCR beta chain was profiled in a study of blood T cell repertoires in COVID-19. Within 2 weeks before study entry, exposed participants met a COVID-19 case. The CDR3 contains 13 residues. Trimming took 1 base from V and 5 from J, leaving 6 bases between them. Per germline, CDR1 SGHAT and CDR2 FQDESV (reference sequence). Generated by immunoSEQ multiplex PCR, the TCRdb table keeps only in-frame clones and is missing some. The data show 250,000 or so clones, around 84% seen once. Sequenced material: PBMCs or T cells enriched from blood (not recorded which). This receptor was obtained from a woman in her 50s who had been exposed to COVID-19. The chain recombines TRBV11-1 with TRBJ2-1; D ambiguous. This chain's CDR3 is CASSLVADNEQFF. As DNA, the CDR3 is TGTGCCAGCAGCTTAGTAGCCGACAATGAGCAGTTCTTC.